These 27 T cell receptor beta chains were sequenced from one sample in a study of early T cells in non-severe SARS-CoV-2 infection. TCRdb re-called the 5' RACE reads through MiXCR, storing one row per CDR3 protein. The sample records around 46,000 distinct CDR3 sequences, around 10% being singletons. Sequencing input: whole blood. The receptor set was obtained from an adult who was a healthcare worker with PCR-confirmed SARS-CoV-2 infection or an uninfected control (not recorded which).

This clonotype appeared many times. The CDR3 is CSARHTGTSNEQFF. The CDR3 nucleotides are TGCAGTGCTAGACATACCGGGACTAGCAATGAGCAGTTCTTC. The rearrangement links TRBV20-1 to TRBJ2-1, with 8 bases aligning to TRBD2. The V and J ends lost 2 bases and 6 bases, in that order; junction bases with no gene match: 6. In germline, CDR1 is DFQATT, CDR2 SNEGSKA (reference sequence). This CDR3 has 14 residues.

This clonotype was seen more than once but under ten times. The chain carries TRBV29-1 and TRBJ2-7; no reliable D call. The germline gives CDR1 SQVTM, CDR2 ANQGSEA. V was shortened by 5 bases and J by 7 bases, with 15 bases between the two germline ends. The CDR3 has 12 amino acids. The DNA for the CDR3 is TGCAGCGTTACTGTCCTGTCGTTGGAGCAGTACTTC. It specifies CSVTVLSLEQYF.

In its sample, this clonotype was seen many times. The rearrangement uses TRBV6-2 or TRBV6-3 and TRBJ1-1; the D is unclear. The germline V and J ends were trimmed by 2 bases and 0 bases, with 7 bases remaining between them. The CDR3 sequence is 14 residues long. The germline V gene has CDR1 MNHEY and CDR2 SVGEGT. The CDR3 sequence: CASSYGGMNTEAFF. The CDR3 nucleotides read TGTGCCAGCAGTTACGGCGGCATGAACACTGAAGCTTTCTTT.

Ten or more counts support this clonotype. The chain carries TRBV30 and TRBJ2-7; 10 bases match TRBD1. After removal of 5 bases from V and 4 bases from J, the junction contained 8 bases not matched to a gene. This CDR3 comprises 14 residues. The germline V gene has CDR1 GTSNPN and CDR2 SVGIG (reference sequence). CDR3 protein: CAWAQGQGIYEQYF. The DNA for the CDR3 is TGTGCCTGGGCTCAGGGACAGGGGATATACGAGCAGTACTTC.

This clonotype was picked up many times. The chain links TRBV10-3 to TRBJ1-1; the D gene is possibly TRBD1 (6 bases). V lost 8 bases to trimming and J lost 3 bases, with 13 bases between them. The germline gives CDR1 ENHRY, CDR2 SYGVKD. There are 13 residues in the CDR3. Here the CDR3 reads CAISPGEYTEAFF. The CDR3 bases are TGTGCCATCTCGCCAGGGGAGTACACTGAAGCTTTCTTT.

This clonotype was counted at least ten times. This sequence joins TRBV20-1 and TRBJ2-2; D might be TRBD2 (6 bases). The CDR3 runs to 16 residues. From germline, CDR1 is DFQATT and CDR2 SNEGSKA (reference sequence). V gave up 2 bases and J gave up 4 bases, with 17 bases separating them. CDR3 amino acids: CSARPVRGSSTGELFF. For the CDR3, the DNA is TGCAGTGCTAGACCCGTACGGGGGAGTAGCACCGGGGAGCTGTTTTTT.

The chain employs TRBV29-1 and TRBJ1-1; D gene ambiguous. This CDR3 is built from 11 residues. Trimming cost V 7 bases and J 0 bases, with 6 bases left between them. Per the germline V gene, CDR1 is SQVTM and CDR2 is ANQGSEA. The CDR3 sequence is CSAGMNTEAFF. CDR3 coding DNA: TGCAGCGCGGGCATGAACACTGAAGCTTTCTTT.

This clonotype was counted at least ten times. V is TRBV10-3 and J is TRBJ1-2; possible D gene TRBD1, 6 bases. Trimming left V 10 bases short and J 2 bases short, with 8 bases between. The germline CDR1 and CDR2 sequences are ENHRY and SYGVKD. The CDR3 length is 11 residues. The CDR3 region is CATQGNYGYTF. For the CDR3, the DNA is TGTGCCACCCAGGGGAACTATGGCTACACCTTC.

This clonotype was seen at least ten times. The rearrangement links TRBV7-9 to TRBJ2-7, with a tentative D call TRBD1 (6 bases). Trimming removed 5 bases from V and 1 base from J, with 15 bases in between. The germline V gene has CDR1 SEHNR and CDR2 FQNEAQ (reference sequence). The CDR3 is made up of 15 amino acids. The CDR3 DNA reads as TGTGCCAGCAGCCTGACTAACACAGGGTCCTACGAGCAGTACTTC. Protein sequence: CASSLTNTGSYEQYF.

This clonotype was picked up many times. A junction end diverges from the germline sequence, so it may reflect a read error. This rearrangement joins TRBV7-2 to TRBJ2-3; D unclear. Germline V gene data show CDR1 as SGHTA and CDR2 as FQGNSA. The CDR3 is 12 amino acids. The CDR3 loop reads CASSLSFTEQDF. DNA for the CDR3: TGTGCCAGCAGCTTATCGTTTACTGAGCAGGATTTT.

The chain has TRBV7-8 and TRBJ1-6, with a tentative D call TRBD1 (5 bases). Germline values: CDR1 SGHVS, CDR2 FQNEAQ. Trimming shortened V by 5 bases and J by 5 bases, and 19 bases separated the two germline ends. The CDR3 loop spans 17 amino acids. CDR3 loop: CASSLGRTINNNSPLHF. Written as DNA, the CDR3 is TGTGCCAGCAGCCTCGGCCGGACAATTAACAATAATTCACCCCTCCACTTT.

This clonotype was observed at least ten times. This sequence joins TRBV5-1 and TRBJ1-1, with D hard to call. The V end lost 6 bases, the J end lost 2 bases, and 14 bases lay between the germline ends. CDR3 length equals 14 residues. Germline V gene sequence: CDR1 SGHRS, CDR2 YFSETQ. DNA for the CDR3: TGCGCCAGCACCCTGAGCAGCCACAACACTGAAGCTTTCTTT. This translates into CASTLSSHNTEAFF.

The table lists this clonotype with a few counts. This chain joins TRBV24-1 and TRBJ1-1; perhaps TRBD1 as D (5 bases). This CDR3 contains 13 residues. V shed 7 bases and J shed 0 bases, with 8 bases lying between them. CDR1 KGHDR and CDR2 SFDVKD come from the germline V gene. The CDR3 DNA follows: TGTGCCACCAGGCGGGGGATGAACACTGAAGCTTTCTTT. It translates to CATRRGMNTEAFF.

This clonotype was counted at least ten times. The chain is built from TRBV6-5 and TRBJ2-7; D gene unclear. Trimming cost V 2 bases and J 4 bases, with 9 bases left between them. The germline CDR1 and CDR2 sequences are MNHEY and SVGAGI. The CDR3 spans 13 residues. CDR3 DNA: TGTGCCAGCAGTTACGGGTCGTATTACGAGCAGTACTTC. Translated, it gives CASSYGSYYEQYF.

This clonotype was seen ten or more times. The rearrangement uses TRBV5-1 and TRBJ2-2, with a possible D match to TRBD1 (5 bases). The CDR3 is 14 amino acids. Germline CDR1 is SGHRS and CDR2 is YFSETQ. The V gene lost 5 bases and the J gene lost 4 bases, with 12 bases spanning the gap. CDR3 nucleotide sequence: TGCGCCAGCAGTTCTCAGGGTCCCACCGGGGAGCTGTTTTTT. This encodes CASSSQGPTGELFF.

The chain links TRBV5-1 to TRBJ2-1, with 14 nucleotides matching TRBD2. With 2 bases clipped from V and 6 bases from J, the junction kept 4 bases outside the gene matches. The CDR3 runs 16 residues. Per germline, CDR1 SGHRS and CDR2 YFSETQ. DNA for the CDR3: TGCGCCAGCAGCTTCTCCGGACTAGCGGGGGGCAATGAGCAGTTCTTC. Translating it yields CASSFSGLAGGNEQFF.

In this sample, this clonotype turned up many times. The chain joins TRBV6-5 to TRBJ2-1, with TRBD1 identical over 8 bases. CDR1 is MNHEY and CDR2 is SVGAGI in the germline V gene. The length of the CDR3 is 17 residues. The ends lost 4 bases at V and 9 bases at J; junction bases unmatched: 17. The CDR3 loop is CASSLRAGQGGRGEQFF. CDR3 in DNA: TGTGCCAGCAGTTTAAGGGCCGGACAGGGCGGAAGGGGTGAGCAGTTCTTC.

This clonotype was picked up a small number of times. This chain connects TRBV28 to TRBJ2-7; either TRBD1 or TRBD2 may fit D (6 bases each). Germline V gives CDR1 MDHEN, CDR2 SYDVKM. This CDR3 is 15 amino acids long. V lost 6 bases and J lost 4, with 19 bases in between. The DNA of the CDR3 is TGTGCCAGCAGGACCTTAGGGGGGCATCCGTACGAGCAGTACTTC. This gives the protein CASRTLGGHPYEQYF.

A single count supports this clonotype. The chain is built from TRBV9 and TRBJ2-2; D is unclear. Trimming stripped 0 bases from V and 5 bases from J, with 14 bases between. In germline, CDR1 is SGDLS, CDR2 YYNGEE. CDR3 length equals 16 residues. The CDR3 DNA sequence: TGTGCCAGCAGCGTAGAGGTGGGGATGAGAACCGGGGAGCTGTTTTTT. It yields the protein CASSVEVGMRTGELFF.

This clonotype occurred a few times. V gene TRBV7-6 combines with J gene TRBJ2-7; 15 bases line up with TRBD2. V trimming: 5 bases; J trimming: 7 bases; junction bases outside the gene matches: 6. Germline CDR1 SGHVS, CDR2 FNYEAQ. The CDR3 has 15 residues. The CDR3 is CASSPGLAGGPEQYF. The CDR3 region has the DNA TGTGCCAGCAGCCCCGGACTAGCGGGAGGGCCTGAGCAGTACTTC.

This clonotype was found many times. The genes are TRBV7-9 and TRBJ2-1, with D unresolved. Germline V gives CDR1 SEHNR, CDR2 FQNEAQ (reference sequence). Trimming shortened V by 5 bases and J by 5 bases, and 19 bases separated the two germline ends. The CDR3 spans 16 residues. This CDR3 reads CASSTFLGLDNNEQFF. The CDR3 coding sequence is TGTGCCAGCAGCACGTTCTTGGGCCTAGATAACAATGAGCAGTTCTTC.

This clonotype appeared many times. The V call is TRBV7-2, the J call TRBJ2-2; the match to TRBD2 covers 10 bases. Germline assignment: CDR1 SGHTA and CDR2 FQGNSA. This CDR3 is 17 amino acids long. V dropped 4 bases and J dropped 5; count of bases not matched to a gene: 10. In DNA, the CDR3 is TGTGCCAGCAGCTCTTCTAGCGGGAGTGTTGGGACCGGGGAGCTGTTTTTT. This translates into CASSSSSGSVGTGELFF.

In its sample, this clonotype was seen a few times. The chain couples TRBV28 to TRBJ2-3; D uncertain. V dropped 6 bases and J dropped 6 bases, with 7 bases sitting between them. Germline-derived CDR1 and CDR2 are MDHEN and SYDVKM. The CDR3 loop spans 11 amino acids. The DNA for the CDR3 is TGTGCCAGCAGCCTTATCGATACGCAGTATTTT. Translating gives CASSLIDTQYF.

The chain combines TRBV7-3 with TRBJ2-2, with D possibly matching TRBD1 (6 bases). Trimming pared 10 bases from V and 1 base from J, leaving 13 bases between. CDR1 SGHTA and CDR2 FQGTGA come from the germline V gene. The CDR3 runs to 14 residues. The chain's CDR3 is CANRGGMNTGELFF. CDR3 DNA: TGTGCCAACAGAGGGGGAATGAACACCGGGGAGCTGTTTTTT.

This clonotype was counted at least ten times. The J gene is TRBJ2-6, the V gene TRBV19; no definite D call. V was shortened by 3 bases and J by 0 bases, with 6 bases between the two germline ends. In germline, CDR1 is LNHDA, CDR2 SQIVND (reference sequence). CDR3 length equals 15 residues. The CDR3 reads CASSMAFSGANVLTF. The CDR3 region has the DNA TGTGCCAGTAGTATGGCGTTCTCTGGGGCCAACGTCCTGACTTTC.

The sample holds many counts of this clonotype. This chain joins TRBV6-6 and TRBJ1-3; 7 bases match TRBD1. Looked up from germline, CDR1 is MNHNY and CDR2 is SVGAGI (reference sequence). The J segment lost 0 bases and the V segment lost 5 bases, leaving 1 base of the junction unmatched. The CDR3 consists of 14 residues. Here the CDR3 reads CASSTGDSGNTIYF. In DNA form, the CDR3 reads TGTGCCAGCAGTACAGGGGACTCTGGAAACACCATATATTTT.

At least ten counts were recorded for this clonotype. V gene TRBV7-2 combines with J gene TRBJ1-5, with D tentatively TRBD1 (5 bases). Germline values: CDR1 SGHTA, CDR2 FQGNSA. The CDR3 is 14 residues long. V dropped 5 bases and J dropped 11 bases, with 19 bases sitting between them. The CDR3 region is CASSPQAGVRTQHF. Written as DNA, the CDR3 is TGTGCCAGCAGCCCTCAGGCGGGGGTACGGACCCAGCATTTT.